The table lists the clone carrying this T cell receptor (beta chain) with many counts. Antigen specificity is unknown. The data originate from a study of T cells in Graves' hyperthyroidism and ophthalmopathy. General observations from the study: The majority of expanded thyroid clonotypes above 0.001 also appeared in blood.

Orbital computed tomography, thyroid ultrasound, serum thyroxine and TRAb, and clinical symptoms together informed the diagnoses. Regions amplified from RNA transcripts were the TCR beta CDR3 regions. TCR CDR3 regions were first amplified by RT-PCR with HTBI primers. Each CDR3 protein is one row after TCRdb ran MiXCR on the multiplex PCR reads. The sample consists of more than 600,000 distinct CDR3 sequences, about a sixth of them appearing once. The CDR3 spans 14 residues. The ends were cut back, 7 bases at V and 0 bases at J, with 11 bases in the middle. Germline CDR1 and CDR2: SNHLY and FYNNEI. This TCR was recovered from a man between 18 and 29 years old with Graves' hyperthyroidism. Sequenced input: blood. V is TRBV2 and J is TRBJ2-3, with D possibly TRBD2 on 6 matching bases. The CDR3 region is CASTRTTSTDTQYF. CDR3 coding DNA: TGTGCCAGCACGAGGACTACCAGCACAGATACGCAGTATTTT.